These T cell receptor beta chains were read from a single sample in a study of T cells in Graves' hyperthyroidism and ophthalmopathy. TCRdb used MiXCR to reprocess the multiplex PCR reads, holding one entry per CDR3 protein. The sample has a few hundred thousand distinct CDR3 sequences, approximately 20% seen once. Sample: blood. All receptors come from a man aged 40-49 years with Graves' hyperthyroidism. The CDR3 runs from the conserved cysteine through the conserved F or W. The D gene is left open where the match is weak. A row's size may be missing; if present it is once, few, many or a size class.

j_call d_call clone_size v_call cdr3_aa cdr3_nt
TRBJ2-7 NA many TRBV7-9 CASSLLPWNYEQYF TGTGCCAGCAGCTTACTCCCCTGGAACTACGAGCAGTACTTC
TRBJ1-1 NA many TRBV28 CASTGTEAFF TGTGCCAGCACCGGCACTGAAGCTTTCTTT
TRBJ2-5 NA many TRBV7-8 CASSLQPQETQYF TGTGCCAGCAGCTTACAGCCGCAAGAGACCCAGTACTTC
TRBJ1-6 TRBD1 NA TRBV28 CASSPDRGRGSPLHF TGTGCCAGCAGTCCGGACAGGGGGCGTGGTTCACCCCTCCACTTT
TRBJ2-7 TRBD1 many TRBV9 CASSVGTGVYEQYF TGTGCCAGCAGCGTTGGGACAGGGGTCTACGAGCAGTACTTC
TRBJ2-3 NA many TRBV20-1 CSARGADTSTDTQYF TGCAGTGCCCGGGGGGCAGATACTAGCACAGATACGCAGTATTTT
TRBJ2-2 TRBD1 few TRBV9 CASSVQGASGELFF TGTGCCAGCAGCGTACAGGGGGCGAGCGGGGAGCTGTTTTTT
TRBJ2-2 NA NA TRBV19 CAISRNTGANTGELFF TGTGCCATTAGTCGTAATACGGGGGCGAACACCGGGGAGCTGTTTTTT
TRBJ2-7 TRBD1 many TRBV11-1 CASSSPGTGSNEQYF TGTGCCAGCAGCTCGCCCGGGACAGGGTCCAACGAGCAGTACTTC
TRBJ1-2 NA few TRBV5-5 CASSTGRGTNYGYTF TGTGCCAGCTCTACAGGGAGGGGTACTAACTATGGCTACACCTTC
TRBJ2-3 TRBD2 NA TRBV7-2 CASSSWGLAGGQDTQYF TGTGCCAGCAGCTCCTGGGGACTAGCGGGGGGGCAAGATACGCAGTATTTT
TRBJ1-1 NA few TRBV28 CASSSSQGYTEAFF TGTGCCAGCAGTTCTTCCCAAGGTTACACTGAAGCTTTCTTT
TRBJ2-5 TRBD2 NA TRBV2 CASSPPGAASGQETQYF TGTGCCAGCAGCCCCCCCGGGGCGGCTAGCGGACAAGAGACCCAGTACTTC
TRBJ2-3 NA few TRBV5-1 CASSLDGHSGTDTQYF TGCGCCAGCAGCTTGGATGGGCACTCGGGCACAGATACGCAGTATTTT
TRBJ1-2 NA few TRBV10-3 CAISESWTPGVGYTF TGTGCCATCAGTGAGTCATGGACACCGGGAGTCGGCTACACCTTC
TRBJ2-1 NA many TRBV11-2 CASSYAGNEQFF TGTGCCAGCAGCTACGCTGGCAATGAGCAGTTCTTC
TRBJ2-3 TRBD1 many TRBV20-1 CSATGTGNPDTQYF TGCAGTGCTACCGGGACAGGGAACCCAGATACGCAGTATTTT